This T cell receptor beta chain originates from a study of blood T cell repertoires in COVID-19. For the study at large: T cells, B-cell-depleted T cells, or PBMCs provided the cDNA or gDNA that served as material.

TCRdb keeps only in-frame clones here, not all; method: immunoSEQ multiplex PCR. Among under 130,000 clones listed, about four fifths were seen once. Sequencing input: peripheral blood. The clonotype comes from a human donor in a cohort sampled during active COVID-19.

CDR3 bases: TGTGCCAGCATACTGGGCCCCCAAGAGACCCAGTACTTC. Its protein is CASILGPQETQYF. The chain employs TRBV2 and TRBJ2-5; D ambiguous. Germline V gene sequence: CDR1 SNHLY, CDR2 FYNNEI. The CDR3 sequence is 13 residues long. Between the trimmed V and J ends, which lost 7 bases and 1 base, there was a span of 10 bases.